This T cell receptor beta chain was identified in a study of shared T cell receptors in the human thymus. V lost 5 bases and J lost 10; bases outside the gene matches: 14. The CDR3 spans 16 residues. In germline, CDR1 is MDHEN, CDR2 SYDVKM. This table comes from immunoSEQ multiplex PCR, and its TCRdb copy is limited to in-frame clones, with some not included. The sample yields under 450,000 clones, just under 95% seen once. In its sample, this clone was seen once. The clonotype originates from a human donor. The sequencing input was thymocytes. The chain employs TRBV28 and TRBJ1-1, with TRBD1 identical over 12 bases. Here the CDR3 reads CASSLRDRGRGLGAFF. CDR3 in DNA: TGTGCCAGCAGTCTCCGGGACAGGGGGCGCGGATTAGGAGCTTTCTTT. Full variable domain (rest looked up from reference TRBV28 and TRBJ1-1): DVKVTQSSRYLVKRTGEKVFLECVQDMDHENMFWYRQDPGLGLRLIYFSYDVKMKEKGDIPEGYSVSREKKERFSLILESASTNQTSMYLCASSLRDRGRGLGAFFGQGTRLTVV.